One sample yielded the 8 T cell receptor beta chains listed below, sequenced in a study of T cells in Graves' hyperthyroidism and ophthalmopathy. Amplification of TCR beta CDR3 regions was performed using RNA transcripts as template. With the HTBI primer set, the TCR CDR3 went through a first round of RT-PCR. Via MiXCR, TCRdb re-called the multiplex PCR reads, giving one row per CDR3 protein. This sample has around 300,000 distinct CDR3 sequences; approximately 13% occur once, and the top ten carry roughly 33%. Sequenced sample: blood. These receptors came from a woman in her forties with Graves' ophthalmopathy.

This rearrangement joins TRBV24-1 to TRBJ1-5; D remains unclear. This CDR3 spans 16 amino acids. Between the trimmed V and J ends, which lost 4 bases and 1 base, there was a span of 13 bases. Germline CDR1 KGHDR, CDR2 SFDVKD. This chain's CDR3 is CATSETGVGSNQPQHF. For the CDR3, the DNA is TGTGCCACCAGTGAAACCGGGGTTGGAAGCAATCAGCCCCAGCATTTT.

The rearrangement links TRBV28 to TRBJ2-1; the match to TRBD2 covers 8 bases. The V and J ends lost 4 bases and 4 bases, in that order; junction bases with no gene match: 9. The CDR3 runs 16 residues. CDR1 and CDR2 from the germline V gene are MDHEN and SYDVKM. Written as DNA, the CDR3 is TGTGCCAGCAGTTCACCGGGACTAGGGGAGTACAATGAGCAGTTCTTC. It codes for CASSSPGLGEYNEQFF.

There are many counts of this clonotype. The chain uses TRBV10-2 and TRBJ2-1; the match to TRBD2 covers 10 bases. Germline-derived CDR1 and CDR2 are WSHSY and SAAADI. Germline trimming cut 6 bases from V and 2 bases from J; bases unmatched to any gene: 7. CDR3 length: 16 residues. Written as DNA, the CDR3 is TGCGCCAGCAGGCCCGGCACTAGCGGGGCCTACAATGAGCAGTTCTTC. Translation gives CASRPGTSGAYNEQFF.

In this sample, this clonotype turned up many times. The V gene is TRBV20-1, the J gene TRBJ2-3; a weak D match, TRBD2 (5 bases). This CDR3 is built from 14 residues. V lost 0 bases, J lost 6 bases, and 13 bases lay in between. Per germline, CDR1 DFQATT and CDR2 SNEGSKA (reference sequence). The CDR3: CSAREGTEVDTQYF. As DNA, the CDR3 is TGCAGTGCTAGAGAGGGTACGGAGGTGGATACGCAGTATTTT.

This clonotype has a count of ten or more. This chain uses TRBV20-1 with TRBJ2-5; 8 bases fit TRBD2. The CDR3 sequence is 15 residues long. The germline V gene has CDR1 DFQATT and CDR2 SNEGSKA (reference sequence). V lost 0 bases, J lost 5 bases, and 8 bases stayed unmatched. CDR3 sequence reads: CSARDRLARGETQYF. DNA of the CDR3: TGCAGTGCTAGAGACCGACTAGCGAGAGGGGAGACCCAGTACTTC.

This clonotype occurred many times. The V call is TRBV2, the J call TRBJ1-1; D gene ambiguous. V was trimmed by 4 bases and J by 0 bases, leaving 9 bases between them. This CDR3 has 14 residues. CDR1 SNHLY and CDR2 FYNNEI come from the germline V gene. CDR3 residues: CASSVRQVNTEAFF. DNA for the CDR3: TGTGCCAGCAGTGTGAGGCAGGTGAACACTGAAGCTTTCTTT.

The genes are TRBV19 and TRBJ2-5; D is unresolved. The germline gives CDR1 LNHDA, CDR2 SQIVND (reference sequence). Trimming cost V 5 bases and J 1 base, with 17 bases left between them. This CDR3 has 16 residues. The CDR3 region is CASSSGGVGFQETQYF. Here the CDR3 DNA reads TGTGCCAGTAGTTCCGGTGGGGTCGGCTTCCAAGAGACCCAGTACTTC.

The table lists this clonotype with many counts. This chain connects TRBV12-3 or TRBV12-4 to TRBJ2-7, with TRBD2 identical over 10 bases. The CDR3 loop spans 18 amino acids. V shed 6 bases, J shed 3 bases, and the junction held 17 bases outside the gene matches. Here the CDR3 reads CASSVKMSGGAHFYEQYF. As DNA, the CDR3 is TGTGCCAGCAGCGTCAAGATGAGCGGGGGGGCCCATTTCTACGAGCAGTACTTC.